This T cell receptor (beta chain) was captured by sequencing in a study of T cell repertoires in cytomegalovirus infection. MiXCR, applied by TCRdb to the reads, yields one record per CDR3 protein. The sample contains hundreds of thousands of distinct CDR3 sequences, 30% to 35% of which appear only once. Points on this clonotype: Its antigen is not identified.

The CDR3 consists of 14 residues. Germline CDR1 and CDR2: SNHLY and FYNNEI. V trimming: 4 bases; J trimming: 2 bases; junction bases outside the gene matches: 3. This chain connects TRBV2 to TRBJ2-3; 7 bases are shared with TRBD2. Sequencing was performed on cultured PBMCs, taken from culture after CMV antigen stimulation. This receptor was obtained from a human donor in good health (CMV status not recorded). Some clones in this sample may be carry-over from other donors' samples. The CDR3: CASSGGGPTDTQYF. CDR3 in DNA: TGTGCCAGCAGTGGGGGGGGTCCCACAGATACGCAGTATTTT. Filled out from reference TRBV2 and TRBJ2-3, the complete variable domain reads EPEVTQTPSHQVTQMGQEVILRCVPISNHLYFYWYRQILGQKVEFLVSFYNNEISEKSEIFDDQFSVERPDGSNFTLKIRSTKLEDSAMYFCASSGGGPTDTQYFGPGTRLTVL.